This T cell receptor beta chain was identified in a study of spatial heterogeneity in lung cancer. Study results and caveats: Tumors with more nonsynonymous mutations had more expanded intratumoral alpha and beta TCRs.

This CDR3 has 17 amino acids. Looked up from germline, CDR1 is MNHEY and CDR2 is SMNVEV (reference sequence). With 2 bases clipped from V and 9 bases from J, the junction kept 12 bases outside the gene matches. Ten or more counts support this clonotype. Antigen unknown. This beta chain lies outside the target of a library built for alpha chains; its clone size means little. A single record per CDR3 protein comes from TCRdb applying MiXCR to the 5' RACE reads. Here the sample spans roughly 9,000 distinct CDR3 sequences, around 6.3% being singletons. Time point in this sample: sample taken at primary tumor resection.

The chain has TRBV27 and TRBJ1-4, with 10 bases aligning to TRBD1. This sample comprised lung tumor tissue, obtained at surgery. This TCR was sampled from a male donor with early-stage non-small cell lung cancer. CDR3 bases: TGTGCCAGCAGTTTAAAGGGGACAGGGGTCTCCCCTCAAAAACTGTTTTTT. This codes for CASSLKGTGVSPQKLFF.